The 17 T cell receptor beta chains given below trace back to one sample, sequenced in a study of T cells in women clearing cervical HPV infection. Some clones are missing from TCRdb's copy, which holds only in-frame ones; the method was immunoSEQ multiplex PCR. The sample shows some 30,000 clones, and 7.5% to 10% sits with its ten largest clones. Source material: blood buffy coat. The receptor set was obtained from a woman aged 18-70 years with a cervical HPV16 infection that either progressed to CIN3+ or cleared (not recorded which).

With respect to this clone: With the read ending 3 residues before the CDR3 end, the germline J gene is used to fill in that end. The genes are TRBV2 and TRBJ2-3, with D tentatively TRBD1 (6 bases). This CDR3 is 15 amino acids long. Germline CDR1 reads SNHLY; CDR2 reads FYNNEI. Trimming cost V 6 bases and J 0 bases, with 13 bases left between them. The CDR3 protein is CASRGTIYSTDTQYF. The DNA read from the CDR3 is TGTGCCAGCAGAGGGACAATATATAGCACAGATACG. The full variable domain, its missing parts supplied by reference TRBV2 and TRBJ2-3, is EPEVTQTPSHQVTQMGQEVILRCVPISNHLYFYWYRQILGQKVEFLVSFYNNEISEKSEIFDDQFSVERPDGSNFTLKIRSTKLEDSAMYFCASRGTIYSTDTQYFGPGTRLTVL.

As to this clone: Sequence at one end of the junction differs from germline and may be a read error. Read sequence stops 3 residues before the CDR3 end, and the germline J gene provides the missing end. The genes are TRBV7-9 and TRBJ1-1; D is perhaps TRBD1 (6 bases). The germline gives CDR1 SEHNR, CDR2 FQNEAQ (reference sequence). The CDR3 has 12 amino acids. The CDR3 loop reads CTSSEGVREAFF. Incomplete CDR3 DNA: TGTACCAGCAGCGAGGGGGTTAGGGAA.

As regards this clone: The read comes to an end 3 residues before the CDR3 does, leaving the germline J gene to fill in the end. The chain carries TRBV6-4 and TRBJ2-3; 7 bases are a match to TRBD1. This CDR3 comprises 15 residues. Germline CDR1 reads MRHNA; CDR2 reads SNTAGT. The CDR3 reads CASSQPRDSNQPQYF. The sequenced CDR3 bases are TGTGCCAGCAGCCAACCCCGGGACAGCAATCAGCCG.

As regards this clone: Sequencing ends 3 residues short of the CDR3 end; the germline J gene provides the rest. V and J are TRBV5-1 and TRBJ2-5; 9 nucleotides line up with TRBD2. After removal of 4 bases from V and 3 bases from J, the junction contained 4 bases not matched to a gene. CDR3 length: 14 amino acids. CDR1 SGHRS and CDR2 YFSETQ come from the germline V gene. The CDR3: CASSLIAGEETQYF. Partial CDR3 DNA: TGCGCCAGCAGCCTCATAGCGGGGGAAGAGACC.

A word on this clone: The read terminates 3 residues ahead of where the CDR3 ends, so the germline J gene completes it. The chain uses TRBV19 and TRBJ2-7, with TRBD2 matching 9 bases. V lost 3 bases and J lost 3; bases outside the gene matches: 9. Germline V gives CDR1 LNHDA, CDR2 SQIVND (reference sequence). The CDR3 contains 16 residues. The CDR3 reads CASSIDSASGVYEQYF. CDR3 DNA (partial): TGTGCCAGTAGTATTGATTCGGCTAGCGGGGTCTACGAG. Full variable domain (outside the CDR3, taken from reference TRBV19 and TRBJ2-7): DGGITQSPKYLFRKEGQNVTLSCEQNLNHDAMYWYRQDPGQGLRLIYYSQIVNDFQKGDIAEGYSVSREKKESFPLTVTSAQKNPTAFYLCASSIDSASGVYEQYFGPGTRLTVT.

Details on this clone: The read comes to an end 3 residues before the CDR3 does, leaving the germline J gene to fill in the end. V is TRBV20-1 and J is TRBJ2-1; TRBD2 matches 11 bases. Trimming cost V 0 bases and J 9 bases; bases outside gene matches: 1. The germline gives CDR1 DFQATT, CDR2 SNEGSKA (reference sequence). This CDR3 has 13 amino acids. CDR3 bases read: TGCAGTGCTAGAGATACTAGCGGGGGTGAG. Amino acid sequence: CSARDTSGGE. The whole CDR3 is CSARDTSGGEQFF.

Regarding this clone: The read is 3 residues too short to cover the CDR3 end, so that end is filled in from the germline J gene. V gene TRBV4-2 combines with J gene TRBJ2-2; D unresolved. V lost 0 bases, J lost 7 bases, and 12 bases lay in between. Germline loops: CDR1 LGHNA, CDR2 YNFKEQ. The CDR3 has 15 residues. The CDR3 reads CASSQDRALRGELFF. The covered CDR3 bases are TGTGCCAGCAGCCAAGATAGGGCCCTTCGCGGGGAG.

In the case of this clone: Read coverage stops 3 residues before the CDR3 terminus; the germline J gene supplies the remainder. The chain is built from TRBV20-1 and TRBJ2-1; 12 nucleotides agree with TRBD2. Germline lookup yields CDR1 DFQATT and CDR2 SNEGSKA (reference sequence). V lost 6 bases and J lost 4; bases outside the gene matches: 7. The CDR3 loop spans 15 amino acids. CDR3 residues: CSASGLAGIYNEQFF. The CDR3 bases that were read are TGCAGTGCGTCTGGACTAGCGGGGATATACAATGAG.

For this clone: Read data end 3 residues before the CDR3 end; the end is taken from the germline J gene. V is TRBV7-3 and J is TRBJ2-5, with D maybe TRBD2 (7 bases). V lost 6 bases to trimming and J lost 4 bases, with 18 bases between them. The CDR3 has 15 residues. Germline V gene sequence: CDR1 SGHTA, CDR2 FQGTGA. Incomplete CDR3 DNA: TGTGCCAGCAGTATAGGGGGGGGCTCGGGAGAGACC. Its protein product is CASSIGGGSGET. The complete CDR3 sequence is CASSIGGGSGETQYF.

With respect to this clone: Coverage ceases 3 residues before the CDR3 finishes, and the germline J gene fills in the end. This chain uses TRBV5-1 with TRBJ2-2, with D perhaps TRBD1 (5 bases). The CDR3 has 14 amino acids. CDR1 and CDR2 (germline): SGHRS, YFSETQ. The CDR3 protein is CASSLERGHEKLFF. The CDR3 DNA, read in part, is TGCGCCAGCAGCTTGGAAAGGGGTCATGAAAAG.

Remarks on this clone: The read terminates 3 residues before the CDR3 end, so the remaining end is supplied by the germline J gene. This chain joins TRBV20-1 and TRBJ2-3; D remains unclear. V dropped 0 bases and J dropped 1 base, with 8 bases sitting between them. CDR1 DFQATT and CDR2 SNEGSKA come from the germline V gene (reference sequence). The CDR3 extends over 14 amino acids. The CDR3 loop reads CSARDQAGTDTQYF. The DNA read from the CDR3 is TGCAGTGCTAGAGATCAGGCCGGCACAGATACG.

Notes on this clone: With the read ending 3 residues before the CDR3 end, the germline J gene is used to fill in that end. The rearrangement joins TRBV20-1 to TRBJ2-3, with a tentative D call TRBD1 (5 bases). The CDR3 sequence is 15 residues long. CDR1 DFQATT and CDR2 SNEGSKA come from the germline V gene (reference sequence). V lost 2 bases, J lost 6 bases, and 18 bases lay in between. CDR3 protein: CSARPTAPPDDTQYF. The covered CDR3 bases are TGCAGTGCTAGACCGACAGCCCCCCCTGATGATACG.

To note about this clone: The CDR3 end falls 3 residues outside the read, so it is completed with the germline J gene. The V call is TRBV19, the J call TRBJ1-2; D is unclear. This CDR3 is 12 amino acids long. CDR1 and CDR2 (germline): LNHDA, SQIVND (reference sequence). The covered CDR3 bases are TGTGCCAGTACCTCAGGATACAATGAC. Its protein product is CASTSGYND. The entire CDR3 protein is CASTSGYNDYTF.

As regards this clone: With the read ending 3 residues before the CDR3 end, the germline J gene is used to fill in that end. The V call is TRBV2, the J call TRBJ1-2, with D hard to call. CDR3 length: 14 residues. CDR1 SNHLY and CDR2 FYNNEI come from the germline V gene. CDR3 bases read: TGTGCCAGCAGTGCTCGGGTCACTGGTTACGAC. Translation: CASSARVTGYD. The full CDR3 is CASSARVTGYDYTF. Drawing the rest from reference TRBV2 and TRBJ1-2, the complete variable domain is EPEVTQTPSHQVTQMGQEVILRCVPISNHLYFYWYRQILGQKVEFLVSFYNNEISEKSEIFDDQFSVERPDGSNFTLKIRSTKLEDSAMYFCASSARVTGYDYTFGSGTRLTVV.

Details on this clone: The CDR3 is cut off 3 residues early in the read; its end comes from the germline J gene. The rearrangement joins TRBV20-1 to TRBJ1-5; D possibly corresponds to TRBD1 (5 bases). V lost 6 bases, J lost 4 bases, and 13 bases lay in between. CDR1 is DFQATT and CDR2 is SNEGSKA in the germline V gene (reference sequence). The CDR3 has 13 amino acids. The CDR3 reads CSAPLGQNQPQHF. The sequenced CDR3 bases are TGCAGTGCCCCCCTGGGGCAGAATCAGCCC.

Comment on this clone: The CDR3 goes on 3 residues after the read ends, and that part is filled in from the germline J gene. The chain is built from TRBV2 and TRBJ2-3; D might be TRBD2 (5 bases). V shed 7 bases and J shed 2 bases, with 13 bases lying between them. The CDR3 is 14 amino acids. Germline V lookup: CDR1 SNHLY, CDR2 FYNNEI. CDR3 residues: CASNPSTSTDTQYF. The part of the CDR3 DNA that was read is TGTGCCAGCAACCCTAGCACTTCCACAGATACG.

A remark on this clone: With the read ending 3 residues before the CDR3 end, the germline J gene is used to fill in that end. The J gene is TRBJ2-5, the V gene TRBV20-1, with 11 nucleotides matching TRBD2. V shed 3 bases, J shed 1 base, and the junction held 7 bases outside the gene matches. CDR1 and CDR2 (germline): DFQATT, SNEGSKA (reference sequence). The CDR3 extends over 16 amino acids. The DNA read from the CDR3 is TGCAGTGCTAGTCCGACTAGCGGGACTGCCCAAGAGACC. Translating gives CSASPTSGTAQET. The full CDR3 sequence reads CSASPTSGTAQETQYF.